This section outlines one T cell receptor beta chain sequence together with its context. This entry belongs to a study of blood T cells in healthy people across ages. PCR was performed a second time for about 7 to 11 cycles using a sample-barcoded 5' primer and a J-beta primer mix. TCRdb recomputed calls from the 5' RACE reads with MiXCR, one row per CDR3 protein. The table lists approximately 2,000,000 distinct CDR3 sequences, about 39% of them singletons. Germline-derived CDR1 and CDR2 are MNHEY and SMNVEV (reference sequence). V was pared by 8 bases and J by 6 bases, with 23 bases between. The CDR3 spans 16 residues.

The sample was blood. The clonotype comes from a human donor in good health. V usage is TRBV27 and J usage is TRBJ1-5; possible D gene TRBD1, 5 bases. This CDR3 reads CASHSRDWKYSQPQHF. Written as DNA, the CDR3 is TGTGCCAGCCACTCCAGGGATTGGAAATACAGTCAGCCCCAGCATTTT.